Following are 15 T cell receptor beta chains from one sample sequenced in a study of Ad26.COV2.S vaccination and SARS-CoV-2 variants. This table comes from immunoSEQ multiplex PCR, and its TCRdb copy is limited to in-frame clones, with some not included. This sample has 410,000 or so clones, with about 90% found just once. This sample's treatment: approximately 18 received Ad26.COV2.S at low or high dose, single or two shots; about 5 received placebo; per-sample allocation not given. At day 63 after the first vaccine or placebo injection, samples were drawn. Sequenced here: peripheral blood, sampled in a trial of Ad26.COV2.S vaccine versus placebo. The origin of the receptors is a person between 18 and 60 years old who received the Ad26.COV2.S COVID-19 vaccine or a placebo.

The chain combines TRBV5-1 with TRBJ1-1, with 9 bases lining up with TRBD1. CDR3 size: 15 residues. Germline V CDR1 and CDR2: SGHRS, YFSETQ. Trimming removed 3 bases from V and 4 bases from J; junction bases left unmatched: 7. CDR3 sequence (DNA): TGCGCCAGCAGCTACGACAGGGGGTTGGTCACTGAAGCTTTCTTT. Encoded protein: CASSYDRGLVTEAFF.

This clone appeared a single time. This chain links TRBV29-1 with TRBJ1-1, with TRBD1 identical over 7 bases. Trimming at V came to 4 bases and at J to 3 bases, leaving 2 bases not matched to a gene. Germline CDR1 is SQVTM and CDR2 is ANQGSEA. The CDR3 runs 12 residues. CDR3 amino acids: CSVGDRDTEAFF. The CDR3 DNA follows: TGCAGCGTTGGGGACAGAGACACTGAAGCTTTCTTT.

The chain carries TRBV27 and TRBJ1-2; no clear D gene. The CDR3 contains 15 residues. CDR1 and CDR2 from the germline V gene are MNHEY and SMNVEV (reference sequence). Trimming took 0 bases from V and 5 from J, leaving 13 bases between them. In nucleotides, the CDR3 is TGTGCCAGCAGTTTATCGCGTTTTGAAGGATATGGCTACACCTTC. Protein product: CASSLSRFEGYGYTF.

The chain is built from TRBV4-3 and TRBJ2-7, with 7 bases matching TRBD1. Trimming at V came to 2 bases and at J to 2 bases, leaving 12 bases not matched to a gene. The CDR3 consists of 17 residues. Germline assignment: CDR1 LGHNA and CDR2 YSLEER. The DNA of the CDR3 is TGCGCCAGCAGCCAACAGCTCCCGGGACAGACAGCCTACGAGCAGTACTTC. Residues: CASSQQLPGQTAYEQYF.

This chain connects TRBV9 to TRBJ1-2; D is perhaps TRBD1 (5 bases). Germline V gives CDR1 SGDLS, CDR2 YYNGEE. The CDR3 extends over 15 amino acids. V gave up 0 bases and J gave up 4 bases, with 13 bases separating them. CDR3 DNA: TGTGCCAGCAGCGTAGGTGGGGGGGTTACCTATGGCTACACCTTC. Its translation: CASSVGGGVTYGYTF. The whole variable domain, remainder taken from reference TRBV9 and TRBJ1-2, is DSGVTQTPKHLITATGQRVTLRCSPRSGDLSVYWYQQSLDQGLQFLIQYYNGEERAKGNILERFSAQQFPDLHSELNLSSLELGDSALYFCASSVGGGVTYGYTFGSGTRLTVV.

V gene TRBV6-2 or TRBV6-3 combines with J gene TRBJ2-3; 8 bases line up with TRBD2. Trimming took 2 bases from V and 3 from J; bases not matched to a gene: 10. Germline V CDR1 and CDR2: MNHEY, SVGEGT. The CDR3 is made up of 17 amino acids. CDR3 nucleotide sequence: TGTGCCAGCAGTTACCGCCCGTCGTTAGCGGGGACAGATACGCAGTATTTT. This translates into CASSYRPSLAGTDTQYF.

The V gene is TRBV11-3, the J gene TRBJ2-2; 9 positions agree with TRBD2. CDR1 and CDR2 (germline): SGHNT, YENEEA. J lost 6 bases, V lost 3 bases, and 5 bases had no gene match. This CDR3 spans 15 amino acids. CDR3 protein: CASSLTLAGAGELFF. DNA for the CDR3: TGTGCCAGCAGCTTGACGTTAGCGGGGGCCGGGGAGCTGTTTTTT.

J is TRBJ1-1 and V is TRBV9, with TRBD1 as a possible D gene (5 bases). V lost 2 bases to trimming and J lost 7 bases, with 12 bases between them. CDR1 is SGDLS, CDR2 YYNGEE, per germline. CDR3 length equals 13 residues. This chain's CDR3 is CASSVLGRGEAFF. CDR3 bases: TGTGCCAGCAGCGTGTTGGGGAGGGGTGAAGCTTTCTTT. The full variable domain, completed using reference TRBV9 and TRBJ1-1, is DSGVTQTPKHLITATGQRVTLRCSPRSGDLSVYWYQQSLDQGLQFLIQYYNGEERAKGNILERFSAQQFPDLHSELNLSSLELGDSALYFCASSVLGRGEAFFGQGTRLTVV.

As DNA, the CDR3 is TGTGCCAGCAGTTTAGGGACAGGTAGCAATCAGCCCCAGTATTTT. It codes for CASSLGTGSNQPQYF. The gene calls are TRBV27 and TRBJ1-5; 8 bases match TRBD1. Judging by the DNA end, TRBJ2-3 fits better; the J call may be wrong. CDR1 and CDR2 (germline): MNHEY, SMNVEV (reference sequence). This CDR3 is 15 amino acids long.

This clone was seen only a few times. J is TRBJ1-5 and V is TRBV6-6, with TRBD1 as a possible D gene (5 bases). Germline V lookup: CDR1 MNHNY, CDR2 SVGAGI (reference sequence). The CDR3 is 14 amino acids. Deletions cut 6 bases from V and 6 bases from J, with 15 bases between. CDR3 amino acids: CASSSEGAFQPQHF. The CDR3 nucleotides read TGTGCCAGCAGCTCCGAAGGGGCATTTCAGCCCCAGCATTTT.

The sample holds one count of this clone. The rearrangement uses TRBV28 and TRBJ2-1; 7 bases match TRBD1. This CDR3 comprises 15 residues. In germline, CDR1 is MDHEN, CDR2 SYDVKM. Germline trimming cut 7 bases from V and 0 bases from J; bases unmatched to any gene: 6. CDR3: CASKRDSISYNEQFF. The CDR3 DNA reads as TGTGCCAGCAAACGGGACAGCATCTCCTACAATGAGCAGTTCTTC.

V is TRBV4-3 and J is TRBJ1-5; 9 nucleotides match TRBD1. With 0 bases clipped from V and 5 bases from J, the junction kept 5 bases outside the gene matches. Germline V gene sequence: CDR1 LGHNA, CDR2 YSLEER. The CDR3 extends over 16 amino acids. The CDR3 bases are TGCGCCAGCAGCCAAGAAGCGGGGACAGGGTATCAGCCCCAGCATTTT. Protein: CASSQEAGTGYQPQHF.

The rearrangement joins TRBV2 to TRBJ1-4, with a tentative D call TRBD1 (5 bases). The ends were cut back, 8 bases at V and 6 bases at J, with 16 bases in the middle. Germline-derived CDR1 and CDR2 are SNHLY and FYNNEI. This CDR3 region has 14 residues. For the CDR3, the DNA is TGTGCCAGCCTTTTGACCAGGGCGGATGAAAAACTGTTTTTT. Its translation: CASLLTRADEKLFF.

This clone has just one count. The CDR3 here is CAWSRLAGRLSHYEQYF. DNA for the CDR3: TGTGCCTGGAGTAGGCTAGCGGGGCGACTATCCCACTACGAGCAGTACTTC. The chain employs TRBV30 and TRBJ2-7; TRBD2 aligns across 9 bases. J gave up 3 bases and V 2 bases, and 14 bases lay outside the gene matches. The CDR3 spans 17 residues. CDR1 is GTSNPN and CDR2 is SVGIG in the germline V gene (reference sequence).

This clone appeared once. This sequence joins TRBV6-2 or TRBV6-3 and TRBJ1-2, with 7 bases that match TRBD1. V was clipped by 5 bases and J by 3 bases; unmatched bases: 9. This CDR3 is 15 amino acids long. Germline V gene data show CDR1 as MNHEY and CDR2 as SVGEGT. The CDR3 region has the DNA TGTGCCAGCAGTCGGGACAGCCTAACTGACTATGGCTACACCTTC. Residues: CASSRDSLTDYGYTF.